This section outlines one T cell receptor beta chain sequence together with its context. The antigen remains undetermined. The data belong to a study of T cell responses to AZD1222 COVID-19 vaccine. General study results and limits: CD4 TCRs covered the whole spike, strongest at regions 160-218 and 743-854. After the peak T cell response, and only then, were repertoires sampled.

J was trimmed by 9 bases and V by 7 bases; bases with no gene match: 8. The germline CDR1 and CDR2 sequences are SGDLS and YYNGEE. The length of the CDR3 is 13 residues. Sequencing was performed with immunoSEQ multiplex PCR; in TCRdb, only in-frame clones are kept and a portion is missing. Found here are roughly 150,000 clones, around 86% of them singletons; the top ten hold about 8.9%. The sequencing here drew on peripheral blood, taken 28 days after the second AZD1222 dose. The receptor comes from an adult who received the AZD1222 COVID-19 vaccine. The chain uses TRBV9 and TRBJ2-1; 9 bases match TRBD2. This chain's CDR3 is CASSGGRAFEQFF. CDR3 sequence (DNA): TGTGCCAGCTCGGGCGGGAGGGCCTTTGAGCAGTTCTTC.